This TCR beta chain was identified in a study of CXCR3-negative and CXCR3-positive naive CD8 T cells. Study-level information: A total of some 130 million TRB reads was generated, with about 1.5 +/- 0.3 million per library. Study-wide findings and caveats: Hydrophobicity of TRB CDR3s was greater in CXCR3-positive naive cells than in CXCR3-negative naive cells. Naive cells, whether CXCR3-negative or CXCR3-positive, had similar TRBV-TRBJ usage, while memory cells differed. For memory CD8+ cells diversity was much lower, but both naive subsets had comparably high diversity.

Turning to this clonotype: The antigen is undetermined.

Germline V gene sequence: CDR1 SGHTA, CDR2 FQGNSA. This CDR3 contains 16 residues. Naive CD8+ T cells carried a CD45RO-CCR7+CD27+CD95- phenotype. The libraries of TRB cDNA were prepared using 5' RACE with UMI labels. TCRdb re-called the 5' RACE reads; every CDR3 protein appears as one record, without DNA. Its table lists 85,000 to 130,000 distinct CDR3 sequences. Sequencing was done on a sample of naive CXCR3+ CD8+ T cells from blood. Stated subset: CD45RO-CCR7+CD27+CD95- naive CD8+ T cells expressing CXCR3 (TNR3+). The gene calls are TRBV7-2 and TRBJ2-1; as DNA is missing, the TRBD1 call by TCRdb cannot be tested. The clonotype originates from a human donor in good health. Some clones in this sample may be carry-over from other donors' samples. The CDR3: CASSLVGGAGYNEQFF.